Presented here are 2 T cell receptor beta chains from one specimen sequenced in a study of T cells in women clearing cervical HPV infection. This table comes from immunoSEQ multiplex PCR, and its TCRdb copy is limited to in-frame clones, with some not included. The sample yields about 32,000 clones, of which the top ten take up approximately 6.3%. What was sequenced was blood buffy coat. These receptors originate from a woman aged 18 to 75 with a cervical HPV16 infection that either progressed to CIN3+ or cleared (not recorded which).

Notes on this clone: The read terminates 3 residues before the CDR3 end, so the remaining end is supplied by the germline J gene. V and J are TRBV20-1 and TRBJ1-1, with 10 bases identical to TRBD1. Germline CDR1 DFQATT, CDR2 SNEGSKA (reference sequence). V shed 2 bases, J shed 3 bases, and the junction held 12 bases outside the gene matches. The CDR3 has 17 residues. The CDR3 protein is CSARIPRTGGLDTEAFF. The covered CDR3 bases are TGCAGTGCTAGAATCCCCCGGACAGGGGGTCTTGACACTGAA.

As to this clone: The CDR3 goes on 3 residues after the read ends, and that part is filled in from the germline J gene. The J gene is TRBJ2-1, the V gene TRBV7-9, with 7 bases fitting TRBD1. V trimming: 6 bases; J trimming: 2 bases; junction bases outside the gene matches: 7. The CDR3 runs to 15 residues. Germline CDR1 SEHNR, CDR2 FQNEAQ (reference sequence). The CDR3 here is CASRPSGTAYNEQFF. CDR3 DNA, as far as it was read: TGTGCCAGCAGGCCCTCCGGGACAGCCTACAATGAG.